What follows is one T cell receptor beta chain and its context. This entry is derived from a study of blood T cell repertoires in COVID-19. Study details: Sites in the United States, Italy and Spain provided acute and convalescent COVID-19 samples.

The repertoire was sequenced with immunoSEQ multiplex PCR; TCRdb's copy has only in-frame clones and lacks some. The top ten hold roughly 2.6% of the sample, which has approximately 220,000 clones, about 85% seen once. Cohort assignment relied on participant-reported clinical history. Two negative PCRs, clearance, or symptom resolution were required of recovered Cohort 3 donors. Sequenced input: PBMCs or T cells enriched from blood (not recorded which). This receptor was taken from a woman aged 25 to 45 who had recovered from COVID-19.

Written as DNA, the CDR3 is TGTGCCAGCAGTCAGGCCTCCCATAGCAATCAGCCCCAGCATTTT. It yields the protein CASSQASHSNQPQHF. V and J are TRBV28 and TRBJ1-5; no definite D call. The ends were cut back, 5 bases at V and 0 bases at J, with 11 bases in the middle. The germline V gene has CDR1 MDHEN and CDR2 SYDVKM. The CDR3 is 15 residues long.